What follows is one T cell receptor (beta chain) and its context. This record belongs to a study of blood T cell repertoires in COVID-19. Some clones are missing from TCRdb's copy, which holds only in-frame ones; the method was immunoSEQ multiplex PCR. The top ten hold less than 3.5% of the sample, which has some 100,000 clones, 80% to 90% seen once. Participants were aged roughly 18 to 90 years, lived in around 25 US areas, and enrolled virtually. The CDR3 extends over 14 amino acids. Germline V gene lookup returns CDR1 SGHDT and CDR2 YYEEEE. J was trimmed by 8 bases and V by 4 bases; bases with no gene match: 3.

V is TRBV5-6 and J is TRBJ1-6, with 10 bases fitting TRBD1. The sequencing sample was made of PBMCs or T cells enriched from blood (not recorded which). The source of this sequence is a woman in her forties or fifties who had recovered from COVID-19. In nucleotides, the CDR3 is TGTGCCAGCAGCAACGGACAGGGGGATTCACCCCTCCACTTT. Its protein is CASSNGQGDSPLHF.